The text below deals with one T cell receptor (beta chain). V was clipped by 5 bases and J by 4 bases; unmatched bases: 4. Germline-derived CDR1 and CDR2 are MNHEY and SVGAGI. The CDR3 length is 13 residues. Profiling relied on immunoSEQ multiplex PCR, and the TCRdb table lists in-frame clones only, not all of them. The sample has 150,000 to 200,000 clones, around nine tenths seen once. The data are from a study of control samples from healthy donors and cancer patients. The specimen was blood. This TCR came from a young man in good health. The rearrangement links TRBV6-5 to TRBJ1-2; 7 positions match TRBD1. CDR3 bases: TGTGCCAGCAGTACGACAGGGCGCTATGGCTACACCTTC. Protein sequence: CASSTTGRYGYTF.